Described below is a single TCR beta chain sequence and its context. This record belongs to a study of blood T cell repertoires in COVID-19. Study background: The United States, Italy and Spain supplied acute and convalescent COVID-19 samples.

The CDR3 has 15 residues. V lost 2 bases, J lost 1 base, and 8 bases lay in between. Per the germline V gene, CDR1 is MGHDK and CDR2 is SYGVNS. Per the study methods: From reference gene primer amplification, estimates of nucleated cell counts were derived. This table comes from immunoSEQ multiplex PCR, and its TCRdb copy is limited to in-frame clones, with some not included. V and J calls and clone size are as listed in that table; D and trimming were resolved from the DNA. The sample has roughly 250,000 clones, roughly four fifths seen once. What was sequenced was peripheral blood. This rearrangement joins TRBV25-1 to TRBJ2-2; possible D gene TRBD1, 5 bases. This receptor was obtained from an elderly woman with acute or convalescent COVID-19. The DNA for the CDR3 is TGTGCCAGCAGTGAACGCAGGGAGAACACCGGGGAGCTGTTTTTT. This codes for CASSERRENTGELFF.